This T cell receptor beta chain was identified during a study of regulatory T cells in long-lasting Graves disease. Whole-study results and caveats: Newly diagnosed Graves' patients exceeded persistent ones in TCR diversity.

This clonotype has a count of ten or more. Its antigen remains unidentified. Germline-derived CDR1 and CDR2 are DFQATT and SNEGSKA (reference sequence). V gave up 0 bases and J gave up 2 bases; unmatched junction bases: 4. CDR3 length equals 15 residues. With iRepertoire HTBI primers and Arm-PCR of CDR3 regions, TCR beta libraries were built. TCRdb recomputed calls from the multiplex PCR reads with MiXCR, one row per CDR3 protein. The sample lists approximately 560,000 distinct CDR3 sequences, approximately 16% seen once, with about 12% in the top ten. Noted time point: newly diagnosed GD, antithyroid drugs for less than 3 months. The TCR library was made from RNA that had been extracted from PBMCs in TRIzol. Graves' disease diagnoses used American Thyroid Association guidelines. A peripheral blood sample, 8.5 to 9 milliliters in volume, was drawn into EDTA tubes. The sample also formed part of further work on T cells in Graves' hyperthyroidism and ophthalmopathy. That report adds: Most clonotypes expanded in thyroid above 0.001 were likewise present in blood.

The chain employs TRBV20-1 and TRBJ2-5; 9 positions match TRBD2. The sample consisted of peripheral blood mononuclear cells (PBMCs), taken at new diagnosis, from a patient treated with antithyroid drugs. The TCR comes from a man younger than 35 with Graves disease. In DNA, the CDR3 is TGCAGTGCTAGAGATCAAACTAGCGGGCAAGAGACCCAGTACTTC. It specifies CSARDQTSGQETQYF.